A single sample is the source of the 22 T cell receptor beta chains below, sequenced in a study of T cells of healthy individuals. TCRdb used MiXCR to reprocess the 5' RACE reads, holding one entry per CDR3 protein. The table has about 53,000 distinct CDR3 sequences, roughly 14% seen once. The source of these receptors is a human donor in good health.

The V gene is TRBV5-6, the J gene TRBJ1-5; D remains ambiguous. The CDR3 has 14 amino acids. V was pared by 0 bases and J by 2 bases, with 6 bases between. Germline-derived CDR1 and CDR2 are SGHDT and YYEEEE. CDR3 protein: CASSLGLGNQPQHF. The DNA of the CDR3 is TGTGCCAGCAGCTTGGGGCTCGGCAATCAGCCCCAGCATTTT. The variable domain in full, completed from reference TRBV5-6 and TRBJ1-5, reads DAGVTQSPTHLIKTRGQQVTLRCSPKSGHDTVSWYQQALGQGPQFIFQYYEEEERQRGNFPDRFSGHQFPNYSSELNVNALLLGDSALYLCASSLGLGNQPQHFGDGTRLSIL.

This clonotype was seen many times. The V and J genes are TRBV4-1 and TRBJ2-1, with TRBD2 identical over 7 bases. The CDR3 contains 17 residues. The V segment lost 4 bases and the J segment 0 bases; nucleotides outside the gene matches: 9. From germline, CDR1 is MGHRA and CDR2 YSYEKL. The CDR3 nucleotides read TGCGCCAGCAGCCCTCCTAGCGGCCGGAGCTCCTACAATGAGCAGTTCTTC. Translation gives CASSPPSGRSSYNEQFF.

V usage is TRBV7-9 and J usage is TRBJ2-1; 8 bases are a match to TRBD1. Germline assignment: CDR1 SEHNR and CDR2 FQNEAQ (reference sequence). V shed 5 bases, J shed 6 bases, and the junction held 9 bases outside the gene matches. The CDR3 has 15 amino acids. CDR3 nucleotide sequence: TGTGCCAGCAGCCCCGGGACAGGTAAAAGCAATGAGCAGTTCTTC. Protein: CASSPGTGKSNEQFF.

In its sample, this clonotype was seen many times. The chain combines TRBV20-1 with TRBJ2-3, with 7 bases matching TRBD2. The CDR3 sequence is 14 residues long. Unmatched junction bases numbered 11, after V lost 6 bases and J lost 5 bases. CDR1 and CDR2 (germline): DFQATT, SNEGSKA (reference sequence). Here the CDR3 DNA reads TGCAGTGCCCGTCCCCCGACTAGCCGAGATACGCAGTATTTT. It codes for CSARPPTSRDTQYF.

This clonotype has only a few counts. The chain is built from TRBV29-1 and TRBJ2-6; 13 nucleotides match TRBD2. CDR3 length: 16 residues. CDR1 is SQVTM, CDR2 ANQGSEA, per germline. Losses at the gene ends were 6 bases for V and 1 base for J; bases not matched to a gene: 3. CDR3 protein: CSVGLAGVSGANVLTF. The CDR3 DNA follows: TGCAGCGTCGGACTAGCGGGAGTTTCTGGGGCCAACGTCCTGACTTTC.

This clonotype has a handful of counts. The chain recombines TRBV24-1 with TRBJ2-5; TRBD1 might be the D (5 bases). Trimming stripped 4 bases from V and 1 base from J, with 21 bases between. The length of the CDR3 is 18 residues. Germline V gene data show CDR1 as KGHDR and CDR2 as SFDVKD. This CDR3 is CATSEGQGGWPGQETQYF. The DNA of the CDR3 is TGTGCCACCAGTGAAGGGCAGGGCGGTTGGCCGGGCCAAGAGACCCAGTACTTC.

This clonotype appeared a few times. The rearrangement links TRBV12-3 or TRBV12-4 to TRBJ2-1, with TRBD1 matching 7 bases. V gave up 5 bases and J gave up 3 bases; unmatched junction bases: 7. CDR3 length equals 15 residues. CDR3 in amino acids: CASSPLQGIYNEQFF. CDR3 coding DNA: TGTGCCAGCAGTCCTCTACAGGGGATCTACAATGAGCAGTTCTTC.

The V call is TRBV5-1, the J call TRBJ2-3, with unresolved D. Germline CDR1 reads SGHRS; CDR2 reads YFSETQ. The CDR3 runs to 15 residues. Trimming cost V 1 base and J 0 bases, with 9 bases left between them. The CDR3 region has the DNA TGCGCCAGCAGCTTGAGGGCAGATAGCACAGATACGCAGTATTTT. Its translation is CASSLRADSTDTQYF.

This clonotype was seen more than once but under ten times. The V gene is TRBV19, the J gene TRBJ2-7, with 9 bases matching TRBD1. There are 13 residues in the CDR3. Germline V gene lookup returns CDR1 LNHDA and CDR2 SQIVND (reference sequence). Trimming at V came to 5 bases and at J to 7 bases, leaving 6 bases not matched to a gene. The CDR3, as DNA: TGTGCCAGTAGTTCACAGACAGGGGGAGAGCAGTACTTC. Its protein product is CASSSQTGGEQYF.

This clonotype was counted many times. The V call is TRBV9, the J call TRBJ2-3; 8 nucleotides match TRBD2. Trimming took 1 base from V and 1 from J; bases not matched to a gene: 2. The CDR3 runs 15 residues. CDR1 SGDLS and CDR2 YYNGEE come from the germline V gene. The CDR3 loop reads CASSVNSGGTDTQYF. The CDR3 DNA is TGTGCCAGCAGCGTAAATAGCGGGGGCACAGATACGCAGTATTTT.

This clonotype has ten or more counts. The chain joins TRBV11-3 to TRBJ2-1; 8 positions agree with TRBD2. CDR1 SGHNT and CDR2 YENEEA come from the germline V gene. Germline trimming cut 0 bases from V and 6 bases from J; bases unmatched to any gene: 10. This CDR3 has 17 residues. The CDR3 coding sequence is TGTGCCAGCAGCTTAGACCCCTCCGCGGGAGGCGGCAATGAGCAGTTCTTC. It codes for CASSLDPSAGGGNEQFF. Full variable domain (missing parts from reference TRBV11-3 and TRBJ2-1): EAGVVQSPRYKIIEKKQPVAFWCNPISGHNTLYWYLQNLGQGPELLIRYENEEAVDDSQLPKDRFSAERLKGVDSTLKIQPAELGDSAVYLCASSLDPSAGGGNEQFFGPGTRLTVL.

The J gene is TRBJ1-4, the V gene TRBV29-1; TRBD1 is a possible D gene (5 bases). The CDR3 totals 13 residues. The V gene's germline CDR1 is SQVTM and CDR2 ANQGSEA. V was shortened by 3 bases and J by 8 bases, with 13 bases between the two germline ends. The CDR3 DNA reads TGCAGCGTTGATTTAGCAGGGAACGAAAAACTGTTTTTT. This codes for CSVDLAGNEKLFF.

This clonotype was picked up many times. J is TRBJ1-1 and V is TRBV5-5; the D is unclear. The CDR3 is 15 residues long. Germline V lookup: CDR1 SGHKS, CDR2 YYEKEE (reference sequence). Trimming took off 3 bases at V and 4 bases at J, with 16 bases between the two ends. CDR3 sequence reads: CASSWAQPTTTEAFF. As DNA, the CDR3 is TGTGCCAGCAGCTGGGCCCAGCCCACGACCACTGAAGCTTTCTTT.

CDR3 sequence reads: CASSGQGANYGYTF. CDR3 nucleotides: TGTGCCAGCAGTGGACAGGGGGCTAACTATGGCTACACCTTC. The genes are TRBV12-3 or TRBV12-4 and TRBJ1-2; 10 bases align to TRBD1. This CDR3 contains 14 residues. V dropped 5 bases and J dropped 0; count of bases not matched to a gene: 0.

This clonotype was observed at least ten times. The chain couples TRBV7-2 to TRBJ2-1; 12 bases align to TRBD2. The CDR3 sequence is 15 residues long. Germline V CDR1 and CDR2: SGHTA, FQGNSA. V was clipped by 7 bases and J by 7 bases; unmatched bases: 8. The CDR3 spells CASTISTSGRNEQFF. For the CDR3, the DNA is TGTGCCAGCACTATCTCCACTAGCGGGAGGAATGAGCAGTTCTTC.

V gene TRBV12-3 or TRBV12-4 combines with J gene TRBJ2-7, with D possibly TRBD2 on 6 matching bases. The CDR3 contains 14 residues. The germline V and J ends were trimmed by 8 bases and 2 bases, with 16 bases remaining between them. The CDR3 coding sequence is TGTGCCAGCGGCATTAGCGGTTCGACCTACGAGCAGTACTTC. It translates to CASGISGSTYEQYF.

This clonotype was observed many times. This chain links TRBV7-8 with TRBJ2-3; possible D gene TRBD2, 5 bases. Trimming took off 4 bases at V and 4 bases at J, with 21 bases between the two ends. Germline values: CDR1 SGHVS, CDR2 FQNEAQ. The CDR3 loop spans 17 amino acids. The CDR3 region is CASSSGPGSAVSDTQYF. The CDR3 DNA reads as TGTGCCAGCAGCTCTGGACCGGGATCAGCCGTATCAGATACGCAGTATTTT.

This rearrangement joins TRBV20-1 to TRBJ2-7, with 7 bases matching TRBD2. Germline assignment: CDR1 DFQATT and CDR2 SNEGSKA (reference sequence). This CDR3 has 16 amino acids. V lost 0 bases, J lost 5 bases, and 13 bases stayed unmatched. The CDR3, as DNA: TGCAGTGCTAGAGATCCTGGGAGGGCCGGAAATGACGAGCAGTACTTC. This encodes CSARDPGRAGNDEQYF.

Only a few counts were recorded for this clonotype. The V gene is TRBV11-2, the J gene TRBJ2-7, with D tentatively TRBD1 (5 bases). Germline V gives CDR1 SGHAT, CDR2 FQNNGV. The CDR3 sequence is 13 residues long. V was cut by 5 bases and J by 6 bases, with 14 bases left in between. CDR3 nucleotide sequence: TGTGCCAGCAGCCTGCCGACAGTCCGCGAGCAGTACTTC. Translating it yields CASSLPTVREQYF.

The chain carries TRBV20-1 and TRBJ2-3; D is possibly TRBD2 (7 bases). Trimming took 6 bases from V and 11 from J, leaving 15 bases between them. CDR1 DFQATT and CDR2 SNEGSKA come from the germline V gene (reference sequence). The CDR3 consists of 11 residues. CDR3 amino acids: CSAPRGAWQYF. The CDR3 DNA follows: TGCAGTGCCCCACGGGGGGCCTGGCAGTATTTT.

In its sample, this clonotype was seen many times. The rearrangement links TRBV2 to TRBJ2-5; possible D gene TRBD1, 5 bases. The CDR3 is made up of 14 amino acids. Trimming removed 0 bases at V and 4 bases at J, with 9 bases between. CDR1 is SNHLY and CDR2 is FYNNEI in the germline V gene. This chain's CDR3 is CASSEARATETQYF. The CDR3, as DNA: TGTGCCAGCAGTGAAGCCAGGGCGACAGAGACCCAGTACTTC.

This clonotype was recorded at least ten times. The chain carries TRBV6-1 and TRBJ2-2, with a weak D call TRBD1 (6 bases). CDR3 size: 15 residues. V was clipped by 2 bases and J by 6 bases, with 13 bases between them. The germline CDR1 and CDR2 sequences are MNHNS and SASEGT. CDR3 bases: TGTGCCAGCAGTGAAATGGGGGCAAGAGCCGGGGAGCTGTTTTTT. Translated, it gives CASSEMGARAGELFF.